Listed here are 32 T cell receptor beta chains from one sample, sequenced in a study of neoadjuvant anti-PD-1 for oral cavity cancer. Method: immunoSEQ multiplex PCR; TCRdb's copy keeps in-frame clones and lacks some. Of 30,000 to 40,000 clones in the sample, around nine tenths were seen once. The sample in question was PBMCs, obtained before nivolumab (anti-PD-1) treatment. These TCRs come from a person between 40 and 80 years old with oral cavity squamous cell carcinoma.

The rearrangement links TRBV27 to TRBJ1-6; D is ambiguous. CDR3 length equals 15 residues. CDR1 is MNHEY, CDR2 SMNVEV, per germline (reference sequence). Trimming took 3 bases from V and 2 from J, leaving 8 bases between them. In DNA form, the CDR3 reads TGTGCCAGCAGTTTTAGGGATCCCTATAATTCACCCCTCCACTTT. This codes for CASSFRDPYNSPLHF.

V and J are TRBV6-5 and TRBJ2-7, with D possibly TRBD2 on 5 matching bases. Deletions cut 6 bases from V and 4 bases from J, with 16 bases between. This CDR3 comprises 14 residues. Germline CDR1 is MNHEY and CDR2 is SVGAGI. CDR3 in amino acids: CASSRERLGYEQYF. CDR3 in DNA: TGTGCCAGCAGCCGGGAACGGCTAGGGTACGAGCAGTACTTC.

CDR3 region: CASSSSRASGDTEAFF. CDR3 DNA sequence: TGTGCCAGCAGCTCGTCCAGGGCTTCAGGGGACACTGAAGCTTTCTTT. This rearrangement joins TRBV11-2 to TRBJ1-1; D perhaps matches TRBD1 (6 bases). Germline loops: CDR1 SGHAT, CDR2 FQNNGV. CDR3 length: 16 residues. V gave up 4 bases and J gave up 3 bases, with 18 bases separating them.

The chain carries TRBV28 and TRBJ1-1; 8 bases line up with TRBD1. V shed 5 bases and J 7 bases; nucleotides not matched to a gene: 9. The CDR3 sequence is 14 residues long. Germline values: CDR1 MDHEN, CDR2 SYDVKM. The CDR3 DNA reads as TGTGCCAGCAGTCTAGGACAGGGTTTGGATGAAGCTTTCTTT. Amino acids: CASSLGQGLDEAFF.

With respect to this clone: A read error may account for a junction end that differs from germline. Written as DNA, the CDR3 is TGTGCCAGCAGCGTAGGACAGGGGCCGAATACCGGGGAGCTGTTTTTT. This sequence encodes CASSVGQGPNTGELFF. The chain uses TRBV9 and TRBJ2-2, with 8 bases fitting TRBD1. The CDR3 runs 16 residues. Germline V CDR1 and CDR2: SGDLS, YYNGEE. Variable domain in full (rest from reference TRBV9 and TRBJ2-2): DSGVTQTPKHLITATGQRVTLRCSPRSGDLSVYWYQQSLDQGLQFLIQYYNGEERAKGNILERFSAQQFPDLHSELNLSSLELGDSALYFCASSVGQGPNTGELFFGEGSRLTVL.

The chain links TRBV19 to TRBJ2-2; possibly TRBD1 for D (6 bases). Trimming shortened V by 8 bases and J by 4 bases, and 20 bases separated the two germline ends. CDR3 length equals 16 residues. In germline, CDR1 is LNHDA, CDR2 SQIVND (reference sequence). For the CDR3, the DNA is TGTGCCAGTTTAGCTTTTGGACAGAGAGTCACCGGGGAGCTGTTTTTT. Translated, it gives CASLAFGQRVTGELFF.

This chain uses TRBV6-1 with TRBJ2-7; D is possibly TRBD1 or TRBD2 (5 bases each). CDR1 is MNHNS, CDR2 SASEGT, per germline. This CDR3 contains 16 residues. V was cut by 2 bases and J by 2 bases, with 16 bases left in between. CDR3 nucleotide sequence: TGTGCCAGCAGTGAAATGGGAGAGGTGGGGCCCTACGAGCAGTACTTC. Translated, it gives CASSEMGEVGPYEQYF.

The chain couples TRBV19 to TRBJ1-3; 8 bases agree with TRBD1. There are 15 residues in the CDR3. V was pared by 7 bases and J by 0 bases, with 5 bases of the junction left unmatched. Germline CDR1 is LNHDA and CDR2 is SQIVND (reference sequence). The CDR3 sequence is CASIPDRASGNTIYF. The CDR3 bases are TGTGCCAGTATCCCGGACAGGGCCTCTGGAAACACCATATATTTT.

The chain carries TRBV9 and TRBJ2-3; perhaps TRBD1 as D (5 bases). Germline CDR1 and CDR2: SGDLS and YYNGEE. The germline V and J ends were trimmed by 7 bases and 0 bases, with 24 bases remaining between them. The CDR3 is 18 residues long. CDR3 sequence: CASSTAGPKSRSTDTQYF. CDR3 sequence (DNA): TGTGCCAGCTCCACCGCAGGGCCGAAAAGTCGGAGCACAGATACGCAGTATTTT.

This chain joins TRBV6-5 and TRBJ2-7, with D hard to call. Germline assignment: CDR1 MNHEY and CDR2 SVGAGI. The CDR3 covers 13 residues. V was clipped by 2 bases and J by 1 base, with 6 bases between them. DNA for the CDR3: TGTGCCAGCAGTTACGGGCAGTCCTACGAGCAGTACTTC. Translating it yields CASSYGQSYEQYF.

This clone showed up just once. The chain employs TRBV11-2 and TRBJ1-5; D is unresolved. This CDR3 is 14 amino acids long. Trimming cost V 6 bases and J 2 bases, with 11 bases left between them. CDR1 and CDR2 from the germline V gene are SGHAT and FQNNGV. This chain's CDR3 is CASSIEPGNQPQHF. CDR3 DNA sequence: TGTGCCAGCAGTATAGAACCGGGCAATCAGCCCCAGCATTTT.

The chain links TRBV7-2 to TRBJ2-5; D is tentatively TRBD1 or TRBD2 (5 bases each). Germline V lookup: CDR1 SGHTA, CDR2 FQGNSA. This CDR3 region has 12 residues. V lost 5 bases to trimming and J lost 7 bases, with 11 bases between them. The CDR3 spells CASSRDVGTQYF. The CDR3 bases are TGTGCCAGCAGCAGGGACGTCGGGACCCAGTACTTC. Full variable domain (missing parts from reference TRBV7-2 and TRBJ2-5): GAGVSQSPSNKVTEKGKDVELRCDPISGHTALYWYRQSLGQGLEFLIYFQGNSAPDKSGLPSDRFSAERTGGSVSTLTIQRTQQEDSAVYLCASSRDVGTQYFGPGTRLLVL.

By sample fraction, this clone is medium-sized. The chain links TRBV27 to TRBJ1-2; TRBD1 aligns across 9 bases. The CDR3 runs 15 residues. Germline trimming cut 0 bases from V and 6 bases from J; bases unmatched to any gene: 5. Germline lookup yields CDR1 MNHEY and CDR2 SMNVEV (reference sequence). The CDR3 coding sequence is TGTGCCAGCAGTTTATCCTGGACAGGGGTGAATGGCTACACCTTC. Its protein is CASSLSWTGVNGYTF.

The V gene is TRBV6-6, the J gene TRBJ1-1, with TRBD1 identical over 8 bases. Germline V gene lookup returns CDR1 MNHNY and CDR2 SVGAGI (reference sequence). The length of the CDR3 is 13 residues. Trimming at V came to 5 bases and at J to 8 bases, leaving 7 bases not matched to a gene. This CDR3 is CASSLLRDREAFF. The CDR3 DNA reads TGTGCCAGCAGTCTCCTTCGGGACAGGGAAGCTTTCTTT.

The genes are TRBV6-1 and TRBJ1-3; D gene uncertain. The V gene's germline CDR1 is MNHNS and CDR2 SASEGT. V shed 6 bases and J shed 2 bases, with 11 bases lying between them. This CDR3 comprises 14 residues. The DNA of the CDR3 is TGTGCCAGCAGCCCGTCGGGAACTGGAAACACCATATATTTT. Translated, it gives CASSPSGTGNTIYF.

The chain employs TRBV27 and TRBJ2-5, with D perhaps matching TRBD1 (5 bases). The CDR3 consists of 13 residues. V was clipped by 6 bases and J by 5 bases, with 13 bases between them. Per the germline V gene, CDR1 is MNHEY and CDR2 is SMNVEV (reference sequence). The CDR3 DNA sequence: TGTGCCAGCAGCCAGGGATTCGCGGAGACCCAGTACTTC. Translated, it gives CASSQGFAETQYF.

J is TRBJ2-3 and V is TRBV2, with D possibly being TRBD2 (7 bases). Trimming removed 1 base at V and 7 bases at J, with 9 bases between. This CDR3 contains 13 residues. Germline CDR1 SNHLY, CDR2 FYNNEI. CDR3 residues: CASSEEGGNTQYF. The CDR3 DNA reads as TGTGCCAGCAGTGAAGAGGGGGGGAATACGCAGTATTTT.

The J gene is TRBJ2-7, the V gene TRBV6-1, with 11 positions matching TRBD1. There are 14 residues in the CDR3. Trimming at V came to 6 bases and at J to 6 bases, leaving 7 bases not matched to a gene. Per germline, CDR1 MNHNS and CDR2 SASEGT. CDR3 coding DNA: TGTGCCAGCAGGATACCGGGACAGGGGGGCGAGCAGTACTTC. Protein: CASRIPGQGGEQYF.

The CDR3 DNA reads TGTGCCAGCAGTGGATCTGCGGGACCAGTGAACACTGAAGCTTTCTTT. Its translation is CASSGSAGPVNTEAFF. The chain is built from TRBV6-1 and TRBJ1-1; D possibly corresponds to TRBD1 (5 bases). Germline loops: CDR1 MNHNS, CDR2 SASEGT. The length of the CDR3 is 16 residues. V was pared by 4 bases and J by 0 bases, with 15 bases between.

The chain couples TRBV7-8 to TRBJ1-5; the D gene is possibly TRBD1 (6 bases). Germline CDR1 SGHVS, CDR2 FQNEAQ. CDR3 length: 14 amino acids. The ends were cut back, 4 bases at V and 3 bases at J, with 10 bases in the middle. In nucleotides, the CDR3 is TGTGCCAGCAGCTATGACAGGAACAATCAGCCCCAGCATTTT. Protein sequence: CASSYDRNNQPQHF.

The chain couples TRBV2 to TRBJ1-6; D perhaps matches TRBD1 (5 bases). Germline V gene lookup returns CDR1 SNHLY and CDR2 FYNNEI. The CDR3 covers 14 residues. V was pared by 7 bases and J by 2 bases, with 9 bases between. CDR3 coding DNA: TGTGCCAGCATGAGGGGTACCTATAATTCACCCCTCCACTTT. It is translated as CASMRGTYNSPLHF.

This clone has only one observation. CDR3 region: CSVEGTWETQYF. CDR3 coding DNA: TGCAGCGTTGAGGGGACTTGGGAGACCCAGTACTTC. V usage is TRBV29-1 and J usage is TRBJ2-5; tentative D call: TRBD2 (6 bases). V was trimmed by 3 bases and J by 5 bases, leaving 10 bases between them. Germline V lookup: CDR1 SQVTM, CDR2 ANQGSEA. There are 12 residues in the CDR3.

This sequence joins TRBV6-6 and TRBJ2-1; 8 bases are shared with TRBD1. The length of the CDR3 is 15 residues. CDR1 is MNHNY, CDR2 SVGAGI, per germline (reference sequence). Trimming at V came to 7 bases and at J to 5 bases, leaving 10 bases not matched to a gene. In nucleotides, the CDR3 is TGTGCCAGCATCTCTAGTAGGACAGGGAACAATGAGCAGTTCTTC. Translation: CASISSRTGNNEQFF.

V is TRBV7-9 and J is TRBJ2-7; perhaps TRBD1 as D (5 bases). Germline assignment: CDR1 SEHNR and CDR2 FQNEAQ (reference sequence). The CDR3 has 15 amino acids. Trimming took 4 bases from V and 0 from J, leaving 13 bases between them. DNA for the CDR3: TGTGCCAGCAGCTCACCCGACAGCAGCTCCTACGAGCAGTACTTC. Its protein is CASSSPDSSSYEQYF.

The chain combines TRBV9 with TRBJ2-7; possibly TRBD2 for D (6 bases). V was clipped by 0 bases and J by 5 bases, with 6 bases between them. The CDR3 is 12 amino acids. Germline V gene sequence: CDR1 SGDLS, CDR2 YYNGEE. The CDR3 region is CASSVGGNEQYF. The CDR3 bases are TGTGCCAGCAGCGTAGGCGGGAACGAGCAGTACTTC. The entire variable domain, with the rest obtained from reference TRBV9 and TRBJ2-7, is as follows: DSGVTQTPKHLITATGQRVTLRCSPRSGDLSVYWYQQSLDQGLQFLIQYYNGEERAKGNILERFSAQQFPDLHSELNLSSLELGDSALYFCASSVGGNEQYFGPGTRLTVT.

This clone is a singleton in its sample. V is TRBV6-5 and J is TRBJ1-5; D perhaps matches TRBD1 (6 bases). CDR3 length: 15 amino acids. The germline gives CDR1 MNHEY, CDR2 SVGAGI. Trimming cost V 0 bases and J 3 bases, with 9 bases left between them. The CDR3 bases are TGTGCCAGCAGTTACTCACAGGGTTTCAATCAGCCCCAGCATTTT. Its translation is CASSYSQGFNQPQHF.

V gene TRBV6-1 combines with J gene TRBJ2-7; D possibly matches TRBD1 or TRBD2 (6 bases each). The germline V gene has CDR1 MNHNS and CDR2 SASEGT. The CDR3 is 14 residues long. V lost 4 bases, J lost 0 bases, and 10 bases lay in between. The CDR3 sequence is CASSGGTSSYEQYF. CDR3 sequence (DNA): TGTGCCAGCAGTGGCGGGACATCCTCCTACGAGCAGTACTTC.

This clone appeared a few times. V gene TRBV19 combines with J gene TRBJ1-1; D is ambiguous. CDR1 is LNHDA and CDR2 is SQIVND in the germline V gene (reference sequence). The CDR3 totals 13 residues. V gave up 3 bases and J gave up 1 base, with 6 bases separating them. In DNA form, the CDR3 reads TGTGCCAGTAGTATTAGCAAGAACACTGAAGCTTTCTTT. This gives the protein CASSISKNTEAFF.

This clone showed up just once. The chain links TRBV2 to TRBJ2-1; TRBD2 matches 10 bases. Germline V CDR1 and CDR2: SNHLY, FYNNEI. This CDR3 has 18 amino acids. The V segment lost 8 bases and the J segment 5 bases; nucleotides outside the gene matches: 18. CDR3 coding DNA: TGTGCCAGCTTGCCCCGGGCTAGCGGGGGAGTCAGAAACAATGAGCAGTTCTTC. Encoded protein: CASLPRASGGVRNNEQFF. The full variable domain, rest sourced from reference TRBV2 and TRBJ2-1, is EPEVTQTPSHQVTQMGQEVILRCVPISNHLYFYWYRQILGQKVEFLVSFYNNEISEKSEIFDDQFSVERPDGSNFTLKIRSTKLEDSAMYFCASLPRASGGVRNNEQFFGPGTRLTVL.

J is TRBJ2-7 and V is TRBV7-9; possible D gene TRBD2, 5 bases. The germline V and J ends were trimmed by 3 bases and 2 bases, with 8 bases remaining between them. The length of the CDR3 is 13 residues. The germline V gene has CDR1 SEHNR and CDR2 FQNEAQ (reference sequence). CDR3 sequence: CASSFTGAYEQYF. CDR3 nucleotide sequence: TGTGCCAGCAGCTTTACCGGGGCCTACGAGCAGTACTTC.

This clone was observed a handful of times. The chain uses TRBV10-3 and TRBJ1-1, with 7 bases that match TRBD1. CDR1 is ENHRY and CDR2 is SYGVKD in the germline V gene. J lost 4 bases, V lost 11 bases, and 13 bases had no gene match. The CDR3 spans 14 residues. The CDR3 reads CASDRTEGSTEAFF. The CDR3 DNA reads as TGTGCCTCGGACAGGACGGAAGGAAGCACTGAAGCTTTCTTT.

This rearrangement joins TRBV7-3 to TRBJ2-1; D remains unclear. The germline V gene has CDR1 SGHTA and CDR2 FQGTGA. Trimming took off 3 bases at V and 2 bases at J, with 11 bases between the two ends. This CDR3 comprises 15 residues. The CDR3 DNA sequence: TGTGCCAGCAGCTTCGTGGCCCAAACCTACAATGAGCAGTTCTTC. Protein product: CASSFVAQTYNEQFF.